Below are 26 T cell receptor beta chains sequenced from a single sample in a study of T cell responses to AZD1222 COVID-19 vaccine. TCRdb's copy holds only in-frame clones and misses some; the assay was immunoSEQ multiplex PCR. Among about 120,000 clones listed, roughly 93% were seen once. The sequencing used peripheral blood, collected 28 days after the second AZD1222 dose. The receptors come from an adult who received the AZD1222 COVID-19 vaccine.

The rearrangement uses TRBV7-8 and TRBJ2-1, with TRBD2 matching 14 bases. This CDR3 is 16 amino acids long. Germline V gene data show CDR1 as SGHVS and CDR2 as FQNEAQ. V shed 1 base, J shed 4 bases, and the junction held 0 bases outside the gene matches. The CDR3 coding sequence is TGTGCCAGCAGCTTAGGACTAGCGGGAGGGTACAATGAGCAGTTCTTC. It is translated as CASSLGLAGGYNEQFF.

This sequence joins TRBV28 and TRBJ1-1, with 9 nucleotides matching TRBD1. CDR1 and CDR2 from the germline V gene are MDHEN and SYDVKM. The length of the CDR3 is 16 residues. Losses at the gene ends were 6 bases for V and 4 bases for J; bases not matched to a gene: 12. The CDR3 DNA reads TGTGCCAGCAGGAAGTTTGGGGACAGGGCGGCCACTGAAGCTTTCTTT. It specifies CASRKFGDRAATEAFF.

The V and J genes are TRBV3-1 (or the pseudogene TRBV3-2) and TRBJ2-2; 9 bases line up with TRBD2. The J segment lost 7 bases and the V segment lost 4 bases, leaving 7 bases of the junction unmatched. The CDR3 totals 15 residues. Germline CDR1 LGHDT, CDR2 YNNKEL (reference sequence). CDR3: CASSPAGGEVGELFF. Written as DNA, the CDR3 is TGTGCCAGCAGCCCCGCGGGAGGGGAAGTCGGGGAGCTGTTTTTT.

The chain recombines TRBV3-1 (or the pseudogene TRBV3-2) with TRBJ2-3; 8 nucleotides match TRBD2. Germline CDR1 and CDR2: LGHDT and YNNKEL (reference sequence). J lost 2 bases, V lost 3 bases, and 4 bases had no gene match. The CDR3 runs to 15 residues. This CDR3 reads CASSQGAGDTDTQYF. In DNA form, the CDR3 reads TGTGCCAGCAGCCAGGGAGCGGGAGACACAGATACGCAGTATTTT.

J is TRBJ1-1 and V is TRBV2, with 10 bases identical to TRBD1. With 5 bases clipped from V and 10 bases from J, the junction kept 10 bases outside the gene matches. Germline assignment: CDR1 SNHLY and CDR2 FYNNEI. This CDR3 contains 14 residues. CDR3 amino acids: CASSLDRGSLGAFF. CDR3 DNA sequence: TGTGCCAGCAGTCTGGACAGGGGGTCTCTAGGAGCTTTCTTT.

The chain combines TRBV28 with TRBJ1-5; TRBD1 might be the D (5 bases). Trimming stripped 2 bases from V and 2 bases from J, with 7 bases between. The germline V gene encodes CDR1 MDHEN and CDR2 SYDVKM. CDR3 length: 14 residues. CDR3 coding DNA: TGTGCCAGCAGTTTACAGGGACGCAATCAGCCCCAGCATTTT. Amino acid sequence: CASSLQGRNQPQHF. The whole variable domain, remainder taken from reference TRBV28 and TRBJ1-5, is DVKVTQSSRYLVKRTGEKVFLECVQDMDHENMFWYRQDPGLGLRLIYFSYDVKMKEKGDIPEGYSVSREKKERFSLILESASTNQTSMYLCASSLQGRNQPQHFGDGTRLSIL.

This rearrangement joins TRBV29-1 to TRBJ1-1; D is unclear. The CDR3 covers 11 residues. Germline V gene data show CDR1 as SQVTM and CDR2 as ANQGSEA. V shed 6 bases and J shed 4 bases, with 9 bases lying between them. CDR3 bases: TGCAGCGTGGGAGGGCTCACTGAAGCTTTCTTT. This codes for CSVGGLTEAFF.

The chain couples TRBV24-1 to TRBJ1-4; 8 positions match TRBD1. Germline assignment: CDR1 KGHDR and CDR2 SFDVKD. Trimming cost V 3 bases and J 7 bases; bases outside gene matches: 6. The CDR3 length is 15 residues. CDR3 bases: TGTGCCACCAGTGATCCGAGGACAGGGACTGAAAAACTGTTTTTT. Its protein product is CATSDPRTGTEKLFF.

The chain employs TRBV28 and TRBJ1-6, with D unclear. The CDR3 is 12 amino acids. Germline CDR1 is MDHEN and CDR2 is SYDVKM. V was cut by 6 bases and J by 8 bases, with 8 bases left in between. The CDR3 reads CASSKFDSPLHF. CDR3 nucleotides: TGTGCCAGCAGCAAGTTCGATTCACCCCTCCACTTT.

This CDR3 reads CASSRDRQETQYF. The CDR3 DNA sequence: TGTGCCAGTAGTAGGGACAGACAAGAGACCCAGTACTTC. The chain links TRBV19 to TRBJ2-5; TRBD1 agrees at 7 bases. The V gene end was trimmed by 4 bases and the J gene end by 2 bases; junction bases not matched to a gene: 1. CDR1 and CDR2 (germline): LNHDA, SQIVND (reference sequence). The CDR3 extends over 13 amino acids.

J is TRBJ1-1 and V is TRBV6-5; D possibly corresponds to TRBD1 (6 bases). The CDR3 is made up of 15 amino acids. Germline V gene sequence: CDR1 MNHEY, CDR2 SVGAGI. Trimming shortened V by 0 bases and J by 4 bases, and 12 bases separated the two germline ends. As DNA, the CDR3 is TGTGCCAGCAGTTACTCGAGGGGGGCCGGCACTGAAGCTTTCTTT. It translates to CASSYSRGAGTEAFF.

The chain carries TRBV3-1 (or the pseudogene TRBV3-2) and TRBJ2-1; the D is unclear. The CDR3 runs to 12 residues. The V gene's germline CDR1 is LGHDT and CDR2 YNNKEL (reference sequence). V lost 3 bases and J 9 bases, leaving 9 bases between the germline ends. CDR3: CASSHVGPEQFF. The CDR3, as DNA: TGTGCCAGCAGCCATGTCGGCCCTGAGCAGTTCTTC.

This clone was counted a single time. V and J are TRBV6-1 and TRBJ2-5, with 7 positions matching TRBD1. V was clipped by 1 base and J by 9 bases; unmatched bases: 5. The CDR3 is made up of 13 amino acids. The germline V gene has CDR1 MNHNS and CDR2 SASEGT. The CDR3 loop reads CASSEGTGRAQYF. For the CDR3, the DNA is TGTGCCAGCAGTGAAGGGACAGGACGAGCCCAGTACTTC.

The chain's CDR3 is CASSLRGTSSNEQFF. The CDR3 DNA follows: TGTGCCAGCAGTTTACGCGGGACTAGTAGCAATGAGCAGTTCTTC. The chain links TRBV27 to TRBJ2-1; 8 nucleotides line up with TRBD2. V dropped 2 bases and J dropped 6; count of bases not matched to a gene: 6. The germline gives CDR1 MNHEY, CDR2 SMNVEV (reference sequence). The CDR3 runs to 15 residues.

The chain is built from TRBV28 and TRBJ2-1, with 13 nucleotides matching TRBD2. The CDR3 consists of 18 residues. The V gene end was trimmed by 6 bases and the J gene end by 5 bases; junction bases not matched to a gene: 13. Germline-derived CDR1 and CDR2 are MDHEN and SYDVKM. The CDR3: CASRRNARTSGSHNEQFF. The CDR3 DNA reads TGTGCCAGCAGACGCAATGCTAGGACTAGCGGGAGCCACAATGAGCAGTTCTTC.

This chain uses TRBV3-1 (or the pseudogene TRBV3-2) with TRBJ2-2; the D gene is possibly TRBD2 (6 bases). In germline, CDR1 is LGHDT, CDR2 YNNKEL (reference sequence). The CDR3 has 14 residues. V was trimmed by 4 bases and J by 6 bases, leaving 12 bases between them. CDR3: CASSLGGRSGELFF. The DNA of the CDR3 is TGTGCCAGCAGCCTCGGGGGTCGGTCCGGGGAGCTGTTTTTT.

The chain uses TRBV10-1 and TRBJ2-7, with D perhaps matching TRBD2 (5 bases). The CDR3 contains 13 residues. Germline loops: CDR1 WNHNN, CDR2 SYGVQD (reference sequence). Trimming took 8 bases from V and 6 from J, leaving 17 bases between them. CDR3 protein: CASGPDSGGEQYF. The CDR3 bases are TGCGCCAGCGGCCCGGACTCCGGAGGCGAGCAGTACTTC.

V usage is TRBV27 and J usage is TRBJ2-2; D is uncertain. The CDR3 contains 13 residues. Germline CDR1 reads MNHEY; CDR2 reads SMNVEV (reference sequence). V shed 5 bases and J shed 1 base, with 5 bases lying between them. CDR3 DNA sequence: TGTGCCAGCAGTACAATGAACACCGGGGAGCTGTTTTTT. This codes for CASSTMNTGELFF.

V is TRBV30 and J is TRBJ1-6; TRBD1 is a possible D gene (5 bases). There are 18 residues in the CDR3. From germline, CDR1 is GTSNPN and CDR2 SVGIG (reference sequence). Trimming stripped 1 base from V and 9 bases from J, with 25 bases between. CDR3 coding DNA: TGTGCCTGGAGTGACTATGAGGGTCACGGGGGGTATGGTTCACCCCTCCACTTT. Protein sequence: CAWSDYEGHGGYGSPLHF.

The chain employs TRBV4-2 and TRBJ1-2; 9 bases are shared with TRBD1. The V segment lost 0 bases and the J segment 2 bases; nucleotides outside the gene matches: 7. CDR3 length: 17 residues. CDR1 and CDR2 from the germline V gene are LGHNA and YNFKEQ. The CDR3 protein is CASSQEHRGHFNYGYTF. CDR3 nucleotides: TGTGCCAGCAGCCAAGAGCACAGGGGGCACTTCAACTATGGCTACACCTTC.

The CDR3 loop reads CASSTLGGTVYNEQFF. In DNA form, the CDR3 reads TGTGCCAGTAGTACCCTAGGCGGGACGGTATACAATGAGCAGTTCTTC. The V gene is TRBV19, the J gene TRBJ2-1; TRBD2 is a possible D gene (6 bases). Germline-derived CDR1 and CDR2 are LNHDA and SQIVND (reference sequence). The CDR3 has 16 amino acids. V was pared by 4 bases and J by 4 bases, with 17 bases between.

CDR3 sequence reads: CASSLLGEITGELFF. The DNA for the CDR3 is TGTGCCAGCAGCTTGTTAGGGGAGATCACCGGGGAGCTGTTTTTT. The chain is built from TRBV5-5 and TRBJ2-2; D tentatively reads TRBD1 or TRBD2 (5 bases each). The CDR3 sequence is 15 residues long. The ends were cut back, 1 base at V and 4 bases at J, with 11 bases in the middle. Germline V gives CDR1 SGHKS, CDR2 YYEKEE (reference sequence).

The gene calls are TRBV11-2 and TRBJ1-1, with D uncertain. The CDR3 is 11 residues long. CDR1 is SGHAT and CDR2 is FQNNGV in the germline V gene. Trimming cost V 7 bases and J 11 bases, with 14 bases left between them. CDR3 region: CASTASFMAFF. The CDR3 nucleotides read TGTGCCAGCACCGCTTCTTTTATGGCTTTCTTT.

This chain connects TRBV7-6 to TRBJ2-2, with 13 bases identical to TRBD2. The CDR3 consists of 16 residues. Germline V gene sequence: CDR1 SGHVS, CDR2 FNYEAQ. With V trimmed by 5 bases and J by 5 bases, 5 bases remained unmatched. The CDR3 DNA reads TGTGCCAGCAGCCTCGGACTAGCGGGAGCGACCGGGGAGCTGTTTTTT. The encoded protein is CASSLGLAGATGELFF. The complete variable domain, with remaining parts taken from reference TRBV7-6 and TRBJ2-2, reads GAGVSQSPRYKVTKRGQDVALRCDPISGHVSLYWYRQALGQGPEFLTYFNYEAQQDKSGLPNDRFSAERPEGSISTLTIQRTEQRDSAMYRCASSLGLAGATGELFFGEGSRLTVL.

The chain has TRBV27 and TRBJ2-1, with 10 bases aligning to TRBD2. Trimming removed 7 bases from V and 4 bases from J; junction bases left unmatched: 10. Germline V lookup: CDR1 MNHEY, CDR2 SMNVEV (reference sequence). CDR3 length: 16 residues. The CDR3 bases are TGTGCCAGCAACCTCCTAGCGGGAGTGGGGTACAATGAGCAGTTCTTC. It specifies CASNLLAGVGYNEQFF.

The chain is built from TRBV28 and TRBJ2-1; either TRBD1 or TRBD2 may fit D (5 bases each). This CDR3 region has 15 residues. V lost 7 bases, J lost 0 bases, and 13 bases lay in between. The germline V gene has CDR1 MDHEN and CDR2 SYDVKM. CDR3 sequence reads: CASKGRSSSYNEQFF. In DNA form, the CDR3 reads TGTGCCAGCAAGGGACGTTCAAGCTCCTACAATGAGCAGTTCTTC. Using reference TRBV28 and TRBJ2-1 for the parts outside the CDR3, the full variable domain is DVKVTQSSRYLVKRTGEKVFLECVQDMDHENMFWYRQDPGLGLRLIYFSYDVKMKEKGDIPEGYSVSREKKERFSLILESASTNQTSMYLCASKGRSSSYNEQFFGPGTRLTVL.